This T cell receptor beta chain is drawn from a study of beta chain features in type 1 diabetes. Researchers reported sorting CD4+ naive, central memory, regulatory and stem cell-like memory cells via CD45RO/CCR7/CD25/CD127/CD95/CD27. Study observations and caveats: For cells with high TCR expression, cDNA sequencing could yield over-representation. Moderate yet significant TCRB CDR3 shortening was seen in Type 1 diabetes patients in all four CD4+ subsets.

The sequenced template was cDNA made from the entire isolated RNA. Millions of reads were obtained on average from naive, central memory and regulatory T cell samples. Clones were sequenced by immunoSEQ multiplex PCR, and TCRdb holds only the in-frame ones, with some missing. The table has around 250,000 clones, roughly an eighth seen once; the top ten hold 0.017%. Germline trimming cut 0 bases from V and 1 base from J; bases unmatched to any gene: 2. The CDR3 spans 17 residues. Germline V gene lookup returns CDR1 SGHNT and CDR2 YYREEE (reference sequence). In its sample, this clone was seen a few times. The target antigen is unknown.

This TCR was sampled from a man between 25 and 39 years old with type 1 diabetes. What was sequenced was naive CD4+ T cells from blood. V and J are TRBV5-4 and TRBJ2-3; 13 bases align to TRBD2. In DNA form, the CDR3 reads TGTGCCAGCAGCTTGGGGACTAGCGGGAGTGGCACAGATACGCAGTATTTT. Amino acids: CASSLGTSGSGTDTQYF.